The T cell receptor beta chain described here comes from a study of cytomegalovirus exposure and HLA in healthy donors. It was with 60 Vbeta and 13 Jbeta primers that the PCR ran. Measured with immunoSEQ multiplex PCR; TCRdb has only the in-frame clones, and not every one. The sample holds around 140,000 clones; more than 7.5% are singletons and the top ten take 1.8%. The origin of this receptor is a man in his fifties in good health and CMV-seronegative. What was sequenced was PBMCs.

DNA for the CDR3: TGTGCCAGCAGCGTCATTGAGGCTCTCTACAATGAGCAGTTCTTC. This gives the protein CASSVIEALYNEQFF. The rearrangement uses TRBV9 and TRBJ2-1; D is unclear. CDR3 length: 15 residues. Trimming removed 2 bases from V and 3 bases from J, with 12 bases in between. The germline V gene has CDR1 SGDLS and CDR2 YYNGEE.